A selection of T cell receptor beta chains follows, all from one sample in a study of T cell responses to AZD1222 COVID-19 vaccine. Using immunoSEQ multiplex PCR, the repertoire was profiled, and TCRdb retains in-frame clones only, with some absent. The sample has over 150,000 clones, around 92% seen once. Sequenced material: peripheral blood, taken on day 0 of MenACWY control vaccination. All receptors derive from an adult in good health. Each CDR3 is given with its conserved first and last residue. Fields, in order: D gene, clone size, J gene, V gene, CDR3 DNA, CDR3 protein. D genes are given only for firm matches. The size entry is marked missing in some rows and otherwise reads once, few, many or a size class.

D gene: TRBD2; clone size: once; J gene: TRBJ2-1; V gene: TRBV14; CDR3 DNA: TGTGCCAGCAGCCATTTCCTAGCGGGAGGGCATGAGCAGTTCTTC; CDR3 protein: CASSHFLAGGHEQFF
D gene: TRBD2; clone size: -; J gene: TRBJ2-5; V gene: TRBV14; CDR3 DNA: TGTGCCAGCAGCCGGACCTCTCTAGCGGGAGGATGGGAGACCCAGTACTTC; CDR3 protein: CASSRTSLAGGWETQYF
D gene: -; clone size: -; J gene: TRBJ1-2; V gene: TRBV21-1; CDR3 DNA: TGTGCCAGCAGCCCCCTTGGGGGCTACACCTTC; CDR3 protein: CASSPLGGYTF
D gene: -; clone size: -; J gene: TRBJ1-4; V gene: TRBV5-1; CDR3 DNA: TGCGCCAGCGGGAGAGGTGCGGCGGCCGAAAAACTGTTTTTT; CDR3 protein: CASGRGAAAEKLFF
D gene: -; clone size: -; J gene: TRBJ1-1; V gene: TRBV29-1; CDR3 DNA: TGCAGCGTTGAGGGTGAAGCTTTCTTT; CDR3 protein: CSVEGEAFF
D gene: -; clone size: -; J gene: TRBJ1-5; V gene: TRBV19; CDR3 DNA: TGTGCCACCTCCACCGGGAACACTTTTAATCAGCCCCAGCATTTT; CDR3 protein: CATSTGNTFNQPQHF
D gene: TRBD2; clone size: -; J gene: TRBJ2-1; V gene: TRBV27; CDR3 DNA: TGTGCCAGCAGCCCTCTAAGACTAGCGGATTACAATGAGCAGTTCTTC; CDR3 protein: CASSPLRLADYNEQFF
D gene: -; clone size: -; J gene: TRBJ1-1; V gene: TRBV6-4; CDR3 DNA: TGTGCCAGTTCTGTGACACCGAACACTGAAGCTTTCTTT; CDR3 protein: CASSVTPNTEAFF
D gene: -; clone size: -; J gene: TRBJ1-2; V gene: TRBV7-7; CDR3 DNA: TGTGCTAGCAGCGCCCTCGGTCTCCTTTATGGCTACACCTTC; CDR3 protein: CASSALGLLYGYTF
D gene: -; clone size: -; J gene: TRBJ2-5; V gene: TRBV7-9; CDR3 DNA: TGTGCCAGCAGCTTAAGGTTTGGGACTGCGGGGGAGACCCAGTACTTC; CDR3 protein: CASSLRFGTAGETQYF